The 26 T cell receptor beta chains below come from one sample, sequenced in a study of T cells after yellow fever vaccination. TCRdb ran MiXCR on the 5' RACE reads and lists one entry per CDR3 protein. The table shows approximately 510,000 distinct CDR3 sequences, with 21% occurring only once. The source material was PBMCs, sampled less than 25 days after the first yellow fever vaccination. The receptor source for this set is a young man who received the YFV17D yellow fever vaccine.

This clonotype appeared a few times. V gene TRBV4-2 combines with J gene TRBJ2-1; D is possibly TRBD2 (6 bases). V was cut by 3 bases and J by 4 bases, with 16 bases left in between. Germline V gene lookup returns CDR1 LGHNA and CDR2 YNFKEQ. There are 16 residues in the CDR3. Here the CDR3 DNA reads TGTGCCAGCAGCCACGCCGGGCAGGGAGGTTACAATGAGCAGTTCTTC. Translated: CASSHAGQGGYNEQFF.

This chain joins TRBV30 and TRBJ2-7; D might be TRBD1 or TRBD2, each matching 6 bases. This CDR3 contains 12 residues. Germline values: CDR1 GTSNPN, CDR2 SVGIG (reference sequence). V lost 2 bases to trimming and J lost 7 bases, with 12 bases between them. The CDR3 loop is CAWSPGDWEQYF. The CDR3 bases are TGTGCCTGGAGTCCAGGGGACTGGGAGCAGTACTTC.

In regard to this clonotype: The junction departs from the called germline gene at one end, perhaps through a read error. The rearrangement uses TRBV20-1 and TRBJ2-7; 9 nucleotides match TRBD1. Germline CDR1 is DFQATT and CDR2 is SNEGSKA (reference sequence). There are 16 residues in the CDR3. The CDR3 loop reads CSARDSGTGISYEQYF. CDR3 nucleotide sequence: TGCAGTGCCAGAGATTCCGGGACAGGGATATCCTACGAGCAGTACTTC.

This clonotype has a single count. This sequence joins TRBV3-1 and TRBJ2-7; D perhaps matches TRBD2 (5 bases). V gave up 0 bases and J gave up 2 bases, with 8 bases separating them. The CDR3 covers 14 residues. In germline, CDR1 is LGHDT, CDR2 YNNKEL (reference sequence). CDR3 DNA: TGTGCCAGCAGCCAAGATCCCGGGGCCTACGAGCAGTACTTC. Its translation is CASSQDPGAYEQYF.

V and J are TRBV5-1 and TRBJ2-3; 9 nucleotides line up with TRBD2. The CDR3 is 15 amino acids. Trimming removed 0 bases from V and 6 bases from J; junction bases left unmatched: 5. Germline V lookup: CDR1 SGHRS, CDR2 YFSETQ. The CDR3 region is CASSLGLAAWDTQYF. The CDR3 region has the DNA TGCGCCAGCAGCTTGGGACTAGCGGCTTGGGATACGCAGTATTTT.

The rearrangement joins TRBV6-2 or TRBV6-3 to TRBJ2-4; unclear D gene. Germline V CDR1 and CDR2: MNHEY, SVGEGT. Trimming pared 2 bases from V and 4 bases from J, leaving 6 bases between. The CDR3 has 13 amino acids. CDR3 DNA: TGTGCCAGCAGTTACGGTCAGAAAAACATTCAGTACTTC. Protein product: CASSYGQKNIQYF.

This clonotype was counted many times. V usage is TRBV27 and J usage is TRBJ1-5; D remains ambiguous. The CDR3 loop spans 15 amino acids. From germline, CDR1 is MNHEY and CDR2 SMNVEV (reference sequence). Trimming pared 2 bases from V and 0 bases from J, leaving 8 bases between. CDR3 amino acids: CASSLLGDSNQPQHF. CDR3 coding DNA: TGTGCCAGCAGTTTACTTGGGGATAGCAATCAGCCCCAGCATTTT.

This clonotype has more than one count but fewer than ten. V usage is TRBV5-4 and J usage is TRBJ2-4; D perhaps matches TRBD2 (6 bases). The CDR3 has 16 residues. From germline, CDR1 is SGHNT and CDR2 YYREEE (reference sequence). V lost 0 bases to trimming and J lost 3 bases, with 13 bases between them. CDR3 sequence (DNA): TGTGCCAGCAGCTTGGTCGGGGGTTGGGGCAAAAACATTCAGTACTTC. It yields the protein CASSLVGGWGKNIQYF.

Only a few counts were recorded for this clonotype. The rearrangement uses TRBV25-1 and TRBJ1-1; D is undetermined. The length of the CDR3 is 14 residues. Looked up from germline, CDR1 is MGHDK and CDR2 is SYGVNS. The ends were cut back, 5 bases at V and 8 bases at J, with 18 bases in the middle. CDR3 loop: CASSKLGLRQEAFF. The CDR3, as DNA: TGTGCCAGCAGTAAACTTGGGCTCCGGCAGGAAGCTTTCTTT.

This clonotype was seen more than once but under ten times. The chain carries TRBV20-1 and TRBJ1-2, with D possibly matching TRBD1 (5 bases). Germline V gene sequence: CDR1 DFQATT, CDR2 SNEGSKA (reference sequence). Trimming took off 5 bases at V and 7 bases at J, with 17 bases between the two ends. The CDR3 extends over 13 amino acids. CDR3 in amino acids: CSAGHPLALGYTF. The CDR3 DNA sequence: TGCAGTGCTGGACACCCCCTAGCTCTTGGCTACACCTTC.

The V gene is TRBV7-9, the J gene TRBJ2-6; D perhaps matches TRBD1 (6 bases). This CDR3 comprises 17 residues. Trimming stripped 10 bases from V and 3 bases from J, with 22 bases between. Germline V CDR1 and CDR2: SEHNR, FQNEAQ (reference sequence). DNA for the CDR3: TGTGCCATCCAAGTGGTGCAGGGGAGTGGTGGGGCCAACGTCCTGACTTTC. Translation: CAIQVVQGSGGANVLTF.

Regarding this clonotype: Because it lacks the conserved phenylalanine or tryptophan at the end, this CDR3 is likely a read error. J is TRBJ2-7 and V is TRBV7-9; no clear D gene. In germline, CDR1 is SEHNR, CDR2 FQNEAQ (reference sequence). The CDR3 length is 12 residues. Deletions cut 5 bases from V and 3 bases from J, with 8 bases between. The CDR3 here is CASSQAGYEQYI. The CDR3 DNA sequence: TGTGCCAGCAGCCAGGCCGGCTACGAGCAGTACATC.

This chain connects TRBV20-1 to TRBJ2-3, with D maybe TRBD1 (6 bases). V lost 6 bases to trimming and J lost 2 bases, with 12 bases between them. This CDR3 contains 13 residues. Germline CDR1 is DFQATT and CDR2 is SNEGSKA (reference sequence). The CDR3 spells CSAQQGNTDTQYF. The CDR3 DNA sequence: TGCAGTGCCCAACAGGGAAACACAGATACGCAGTATTTT.

This clonotype was found a few times. The chain joins TRBV12-3 or TRBV12-4 to TRBJ1-1; unclear D gene. The CDR3 is 14 residues long. V lost 7 bases and J lost 3, with 15 bases in between. The CDR3, as DNA: TGTGCCAGCACCCCGGTAGAGGGCTACACTGAAGCTTTCTTT. Translated: CASTPVEGYTEAFF.

This clonotype has only a few counts. The chain has TRBV7-9 and TRBJ2-1, with D maybe TRBD2 (5 bases). CDR1 and CDR2 (germline): SEHNR, FQNEAQ (reference sequence). V was cut by 1 base and J by 6 bases, with 13 bases left in between. CDR3 length: 15 residues. The CDR3 DNA follows: TGTGCCAGCAGCTTAGTCGGGGATTGGACCAATGAGCAGTTCTTC. Protein product: CASSLVGDWTNEQFF.

J is TRBJ2-5 and V is TRBV20-1, with TRBD2 identical over 10 bases. V lost 5 bases and J lost 4; bases outside the gene matches: 7. CDR1 and CDR2 from the germline V gene are DFQATT and SNEGSKA (reference sequence). The CDR3 is made up of 14 amino acids. The CDR3 is CSALSGGAGETQYF. DNA of the CDR3: TGCAGTGCTCTCAGCGGGGGGGCCGGAGAGACCCAGTACTTC.

This clonotype was observed a few times. The chain uses TRBV7-8 and TRBJ2-7; D is uncertain. This CDR3 comprises 13 residues. Between the trimmed V and J ends, which lost 1 base and 3 bases, there was a span of 7 bases. Per germline, CDR1 SGHVS and CDR2 FQNEAQ. The CDR3 nucleotides are TGTGCCAGCAGCTTAGAGTACATCTACGAGCAGTACTTC. This gives the protein CASSLEYIYEQYF.

The chain couples TRBV4-1 to TRBJ1-1; a weak D match, TRBD1 (5 bases). V was cut by 0 bases and J by 5 bases, with 10 bases left in between. The germline CDR1 and CDR2 sequences are MGHRA and YSYEKL. The length of the CDR3 is 14 residues. CDR3 loop: CASSQEKGTTEAFF. The CDR3 DNA follows: TGCGCCAGCAGCCAAGAGAAGGGGACGACTGAAGCTTTCTTT.

This clonotype was detected a few times. The V and J genes are TRBV2 and TRBJ2-2; D is perhaps TRBD2 (6 bases). Germline loops: CDR1 SNHLY, CDR2 FYNNEI. Deletions cut 8 bases from V and 4 bases from J, with 11 bases between. The CDR3 loop spans 13 amino acids. In nucleotides, the CDR3 is TGTGCCAGCGCGGGACTCCGCACCGGGGAGCTGTTTTTT. This gives the protein CASAGLRTGELFF.

The chain combines TRBV4-3 with TRBJ2-1; 11 nucleotides align to TRBD1. Trimming took 2 bases from V and 3 from J; bases not matched to a gene: 3. The CDR3 length is 16 residues. CDR1 LGHNA and CDR2 YSLEER come from the germline V gene. CDR3: CASSQPGTGGYNEQFF. CDR3 nucleotides: TGCGCCAGCAGCCAACCCGGGACAGGGGGCTACAATGAGCAGTTCTTC.

The chain is built from TRBV5-1 and TRBJ2-7; D is perhaps TRBD1 (7 bases). CDR1 is SGHRS and CDR2 is YFSETQ in the germline V gene. The ends were cut back, 2 bases at V and 6 bases at J, with 15 bases in the middle. The CDR3 contains 14 residues. CDR3 coding DNA: TGCGCCAGCAGCTTCGGGGGCAGGGGGTCCGAGCAGTACTTC. Its protein is CASSFGGRGSEQYF.

A single count supports this clonotype. V usage is TRBV20-1 and J usage is TRBJ2-1; 8 positions agree with TRBD1. CDR3 size: 16 residues. Germline values: CDR1 DFQATT, CDR2 SNEGSKA (reference sequence). V lost 0 bases to trimming and J lost 3 bases; unmatched junction nucleotides: 7. Here the CDR3 DNA reads TGCAGTGCTAGAGATAACGACAGGGGCATCTACAATGAGCAGTTCTTC. It yields the protein CSARDNDRGIYNEQFF.

The sample holds many counts of this clonotype. The chain employs TRBV29-1 and TRBJ1-2; D gene uncertain. Trimming removed 0 bases at V and 5 bases at J, with 10 bases between. This CDR3 is built from 13 residues. Germline V CDR1 and CDR2: SQVTM, ANQGSEA. DNA of the CDR3: TGCAGCGTTGAAGATCGGAGGCCGTATGGCTACACCTTC. Its protein is CSVEDRRPYGYTF.

This sequence joins TRBV4-3 and TRBJ2-1, with D perhaps assigned TRBD1 or TRBD2 (5 bases each). The ends were cut back, 3 bases at V and 4 bases at J, with 19 bases in the middle. The germline V gene has CDR1 LGHNA and CDR2 YSLEER. This CDR3 comprises 17 residues. In DNA, the CDR3 is TGCGCCAGCAGCCAGGCAATGGGAGACAGAGTATACAATGAGCAGTTCTTC. It encodes CASSQAMGDRVYNEQFF.

The sample holds a few counts of this clonotype. The chain carries TRBV7-2 and TRBJ2-3; 7 bases fit TRBD2. The CDR3 length is 15 residues. Trimming removed 3 bases from V and 1 base from J; junction bases left unmatched: 4. CDR1 SGHTA and CDR2 FQGNSA come from the germline V gene. CDR3 DNA sequence: TGTGCCAGCAGCTTCCCCACTAGCGGCACAGATACGCAGTATTTT. Its protein is CASSFPTSGTDTQYF.

The chain has TRBV5-5 and TRBJ2-4; D is tentatively TRBD1 or TRBD2 (5 bases each). Germline CDR1 and CDR2: SGHKS and YYEKEE (reference sequence). V was pared by 4 bases and J by 2 bases, with 13 bases between. The CDR3 has 15 amino acids. The CDR3 nucleotides are TGTGCCAGCAGCACCTGGGACGGTCCCAAAAACATTCAGTACTTC. Translated: CASSTWDGPKNIQYF.